The 27 T cell receptor beta chains below all came from one sample that was sequenced in a study of cytomegalovirus exposure and HLA in healthy donors. Primers for the PCR totalled 60 Vbeta and 13 Jbeta. TCRdb's table, derived via immunoSEQ multiplex PCR, lists solely in-frame clones and lacks some. The profile covers fewer than 200,000 clones, with roughly 81% appearing a single time and less than 15% taken by the ten largest. The sequenced sample consisted of PBMCs. These receptors all come from a woman aged 50 to 60 in good health and CMV-seronegative.

This sequence joins TRBV15 and TRBJ2-7, with 7 positions matching TRBD1. The V gene end was trimmed by 3 bases and the J gene end by 3 bases; junction bases not matched to a gene: 8. Germline CDR1 and CDR2: LNHNV and YYDKDF (reference sequence). This CDR3 is 15 amino acids long. This chain's CDR3 is CATSSGQAVGYEQYF. DNA of the CDR3: TGTGCCACCAGCAGCGGACAGGCCGTAGGCTACGAGCAGTACTTC.

The rearrangement joins TRBV30 to TRBJ1-3; D is ambiguous. The germline CDR1 and CDR2 sequences are GTSNPN and SVGIG (reference sequence). V was shortened by 3 bases and J by 4 bases, with 16 bases between the two germline ends. The CDR3 consists of 15 residues. The CDR3 reads CAWSAGLAGGNTIYF. The CDR3 bases are TGTGCCTGGAGCGCCGGGCTTGCGGGAGGAAACACCATATATTTT.

The V and J genes are TRBV19 and TRBJ2-5; tentatively, D is TRBD1 (5 bases). The better agreement between TRBJ2-7 and the DNA end casts doubt on the J call. This CDR3 region has 15 residues. Germline-derived CDR1 and CDR2 are LNHDA and SQIVND (reference sequence). The CDR3 DNA is TGTGCCAGTAGTATCCCGGACACCTCACCCTACGAGCAGTACTTC. Encoded protein: CASSIPDTSPYEQYF.

CDR3 protein: CASSEFFGGNPNYGYTF. As DNA, the CDR3 is TGTGCCAGCAGTGAGTTTTTCGGAGGAAACCCTAACTATGGCTACACCTTC. The chain is built from TRBV25-1 and TRBJ1-2; D is undetermined. V lost 3 bases and J 0 bases, leaving 17 bases between the germline ends. The CDR3 covers 17 residues. Germline V gene data show CDR1 as MGHDK and CDR2 as SYGVNS.

This chain links TRBV7-2 with TRBJ2-2; 7 bases line up with TRBD1. CDR3 length equals 15 residues. The V gene's germline CDR1 is SGHTA and CDR2 FQGNSA. J was trimmed by 4 bases and V by 2 bases; bases with no gene match: 4. Here the CDR3 reads CASSLRAGGTGELFF. CDR3 sequence (DNA): TGTGCCAGCAGCTTACGGGCAGGGGGCACCGGGGAGCTGTTTTTT. The whole variable domain, filled in from reference TRBV7-2 and TRBJ2-2, reads GAGVSQSPSNKVTEKGKDVELRCDPISGHTALYWYRQSLGQGLEFLIYFQGNSAPDKSGLPSDRFSAERTGGSVSTLTIQRTQQEDSAVYLCASSLRAGGTGELFFGEGSRLTVL.

The CDR3 sequence: CASSTGQGSAGANVLTF. DNA of the CDR3: TGTGCCAGTAGTACGGGACAGGGATCTGCGGGGGCCAACGTCCTGACTTTC. This sequence joins TRBV19 and TRBJ2-6; 9 positions agree with TRBD1. V was clipped by 4 bases and J by 4 bases; unmatched bases: 8. This CDR3 is built from 17 residues. Germline CDR1 is LNHDA and CDR2 is SQIVND (reference sequence).

This clone appeared once. The genes are TRBV5-1 and TRBJ2-7; no firm D call. Germline V gene sequence: CDR1 SGHRS, CDR2 YFSETQ. V was trimmed by 1 base and J by 3 bases, leaving 14 bases between them. This CDR3 contains 15 residues. The CDR3 loop is CASSLLAQASYEQYF. In DNA, the CDR3 is TGCGCCAGCAGCTTGTTGGCTCAGGCGAGCTACGAGCAGTACTTC.

The CDR3 DNA reads as TGTGCCAGCAGCTTACGGGACGGGAGGGCCGTCACAGATACGCAGTATTTT. Translated: CASSLRDGRAVTDTQYF. The rearrangement joins TRBV7-2 to TRBJ2-3; 8 nucleotides align to TRBD2. The CDR3 is 17 residues long. The germline V gene encodes CDR1 SGHTA and CDR2 FQGNSA. V shed 2 bases, J shed 2 bases, and the junction held 9 bases outside the gene matches.

The CDR3 is CASSFLWGDTEAFF. Here the CDR3 DNA reads TGCGCCAGCAGCTTCCTTTGGGGGGACACTGAAGCTTTCTTT. The V call is TRBV5-1, the J call TRBJ1-1; perhaps TRBD1 as D (5 bases). The CDR3 is 14 amino acids. V was pared by 2 bases and J by 3 bases, with 11 bases between. Germline V gene lookup returns CDR1 SGHRS and CDR2 YFSETQ. Using reference TRBV5-1 and TRBJ1-1 for the parts outside the CDR3, the full variable domain is KAGVTQTPRYLIKTRGQQVTLSCSPISGHRSVSWYQQTPGQGLQFLFEYFSETQRNKGNFPGRFSGRQFSNSRSEMNVSTLELGDSALYLCASSFLWGDTEAFFGQGTRLTVV.

This clone was seen only once. The rearrangement links TRBV5-1 to TRBJ1-5; D not certain. The CDR3 runs 13 residues. The V and J ends lost 0 bases and 6 bases respectively, with 7 bases between them. CDR1 and CDR2 from the germline V gene are SGHRS and YFSETQ. The DNA of the CDR3 is TGCGCCAGCAGCTTGGACGCTAGTCAGCCCCAGCATTTT. As protein: CASSLDASQPQHF.

The chain links TRBV5-1 to TRBJ2-7, with D hard to call. Germline lookup yields CDR1 SGHRS and CDR2 YFSETQ. The CDR3 covers 14 residues. Trimming left V 0 bases short and J 5 bases short, with 12 bases between. This CDR3 reads CASSLGQSLNEQYF. The DNA of the CDR3 is TGCGCCAGCAGCTTGGGACAATCTTTGAACGAGCAGTACTTC.

The V gene is TRBV6-6, the J gene TRBJ2-7; weak D call: TRBD2 (6 bases). V was shortened by 4 bases and J by 3 bases, with 10 bases between the two germline ends. The CDR3 spans 13 residues. CDR1 and CDR2 (germline): MNHNY, SVGAGI (reference sequence). The CDR3 DNA is TGTGCCAGCAGTTCACCGGGGGTCTACGAGCAGTACTTC. This codes for CASSSPGVYEQYF.

V usage is TRBV7-9 and J usage is TRBJ2-7, with a possible D match to TRBD1 (6 bases). Germline CDR1 SEHNR, CDR2 FQNEAQ (reference sequence). Deletions cut 5 bases from V and 6 bases from J, with 17 bases between. This CDR3 is built from 14 residues. The CDR3 bases are TGTGCCAGCAGCCTTGACAGGCCCCTCGCCGAGCAGTACTTC. Its translation is CASSLDRPLAEQYF. The entire variable domain, with the rest obtained from reference TRBV7-9 and TRBJ2-7, is as follows: DTGVSQNPRHKITKRGQNVTFRCDPISEHNRLYWYRQTLGQGPEFLTYFQNEAQLEKSRLLSDRFSAERPKGSFSTLEIQRTEQGDSAMYLCASSLDRPLAEQYFGPGTRLTVT.

The chain recombines TRBV5-6 with TRBJ2-5; perhaps TRBD2 as D (7 bases). V was pared by 4 bases and J by 5 bases, with 18 bases between. CDR1 is SGHDT and CDR2 is YYEEEE in the germline V gene. This CDR3 region has 15 residues. The CDR3 DNA sequence: TGTGCCAGCAGCCCTTTAGGGGGGGGAAAGGAGACCCAGTACTTC. Its translation is CASSPLGGGKETQYF. The full variable domain, completed using reference TRBV5-6 and TRBJ2-5, is DAGVTQSPTHLIKTRGQQVTLRCSPKSGHDTVSWYQQALGQGPQFIFQYYEEEERQRGNFPDRFSGHQFPNYSSELNVNALLLGDSALYLCASSPLGGGKETQYFGPGTRLLVL.

The chain uses TRBV5-8 and TRBJ1-2; D unresolved. CDR3 length: 10 residues. Germline V CDR1 and CDR2: SGHTS, YDEGEE. V dropped 4 bases and J dropped 5 bases, with 3 bases sitting between them. CDR3 amino acids: CASSLYGYTF. CDR3 nucleotides: TGTGCCAGCAGCCTTTATGGCTACACCTTC.

This chain uses TRBV4-3 with TRBJ2-2; 10 bases line up with TRBD2. This CDR3 comprises 16 residues. Germline values: CDR1 LGHNA, CDR2 YSLEER. V lost 2 bases and J lost 5; bases outside the gene matches: 5. The CDR3 sequence is CASSQLAGGSTGELFF. Here the CDR3 DNA reads TGCGCCAGCAGCCAATTAGCGGGGGGCTCAACCGGGGAGCTGTTTTTT.

This chain joins TRBV11-3 and TRBJ2-1; D might be TRBD2 (5 bases). Germline lookup yields CDR1 SGHNT and CDR2 YENEEA. The CDR3 is made up of 13 amino acids. Trimming removed 1 base from V and 7 bases from J, with 8 bases in between. In DNA form, the CDR3 reads TGTGCCAGCAGCTTAGGCGGGTTGAATGAGCAGTTCTTC. This sequence encodes CASSLGGLNEQFF.

The V and J genes are TRBV28 and TRBJ1-1, with TRBD1 as a possible D gene (6 bases). Germline loops: CDR1 MDHEN, CDR2 SYDVKM. The CDR3 contains 15 residues. V lost 5 bases and J lost 1, with 14 bases in between. Written as DNA, the CDR3 is TGTGCCAGCAGTCCCTCAATGACAGGGAACACTGAAGCTTTCTTT. Residues: CASSPSMTGNTEAFF.

This chain uses TRBV19 with TRBJ1-2; 9 bases are a match to TRBD1. Germline V gene lookup returns CDR1 LNHDA and CDR2 SQIVND (reference sequence). This CDR3 is built from 17 residues. V was pared by 7 bases and J by 0 bases, with 12 bases of the junction left unmatched. Here the CDR3 reads CASTPLTGGSANYGYTF. CDR3 bases: TGTGCCAGTACCCCCCTTACAGGGGGCTCAGCTAACTATGGCTACACCTTC.

The gene calls are TRBV30 and TRBJ1-6; tentatively, D is TRBD1 (5 bases). The CDR3 consists of 13 residues. Germline V CDR1 and CDR2: GTSNPN, SVGIG (reference sequence). With 4 bases removed from V and 6 bases from J, the gap between germline ends came to 10 bases. The CDR3 bases are TGTGCCTGGACCCCGACAGTTAATTCACCCCTCCACTTT. It specifies CAWTPTVNSPLHF.

This rearrangement joins TRBV18 to TRBJ1-2; TRBD1 agrees at 9 bases. CDR1 and CDR2 from the germline V gene are KGHSH and LQKENI. Unmatched junction bases numbered 5, after V lost 6 bases and J lost 6 bases. This CDR3 has 13 amino acids. The CDR3 nucleotides are TGTGCCAGCTCTTGGACAGGGGTGAATGGCTACACCTTC. Translating it yields CASSWTGVNGYTF. The variable domain in full, with the rest retrieved from reference TRBV18 and TRBJ1-2, is NAGVMQNPRHLVRRRGQEARLRCSPMKGHSHVYWYRQLPEEGLKFMVYLQKENIIDESGMPKERFSAEFPKEGPSILRIQQVVRGDSAAYFCASSWTGVNGYTFGSGTRLTVV.

The chain combines TRBV6-5 with TRBJ2-1; D unresolved. CDR3 length: 11 residues. V shed 1 base and J shed 10 bases, with 5 bases lying between them. Germline V gives CDR1 MNHEY, CDR2 SVGAGI. The CDR3 region has the DNA TGTGCCAGCAGTTACTTGGGCGAGCAGTTCTTC. Residues: CASSYLGEQFF.

V and J are TRBV2 and TRBJ2-3, with 8 bases matching TRBD2. Germline CDR1 reads SNHLY; CDR2 reads FYNNEI. The CDR3 length is 15 residues. The ends lost 6 bases at V and 4 bases at J; junction bases unmatched: 9. The CDR3: CASRLSGSGSDTQYF. DNA of the CDR3: TGTGCCAGCAGGTTAAGCGGGAGTGGGTCAGATACGCAGTATTTT.

About this clone: A junction boundary mismatches the germline segment, possibly from a read error. The CDR3 reads CSSSLVRDEQFF. In DNA, the CDR3 is TGTTCCAGCAGCTTAGTGCGGGATGAGCAGTTCTTC. The rearrangement links TRBV7-9 to TRBJ2-1; weak D call: TRBD2 (5 bases). The CDR3 covers 12 residues. Germline CDR1 reads SEHNR; CDR2 reads FQNEAQ (reference sequence).

The V call is TRBV15, the J call TRBJ2-3, with a possible D match to TRBD2 (5 bases). Germline CDR1 reads LNHNV; CDR2 reads YYDKDF (reference sequence). Trimming cost V 5 bases and J 8 bases, with 20 bases left between them. The CDR3 consists of 15 residues. CDR3 loop: CATSPLGAGLGTQYF. The CDR3 DNA sequence: TGTGCCACCAGCCCCTTAGGTGCGGGCCTAGGTACGCAGTATTTT.

The J gene is TRBJ2-2, the V gene TRBV11-1; tentatively, D is TRBD2 (5 bases). Trimming took off 5 bases at V and 3 bases at J, with 13 bases between the two ends. This CDR3 spans 15 amino acids. Per the germline V gene, CDR1 is SGHAT and CDR2 is FQDESV (reference sequence). The CDR3 DNA sequence: TGTGCCAGCAGCCCATACCGGGGAGACACCGGGGAGCTGTTTTTT. This codes for CASSPYRGDTGELFF.

The chain carries TRBV6-6 and TRBJ1-1; D possibly corresponds to TRBD1 (6 bases). This CDR3 has 13 amino acids. Germline CDR1 MNHNY, CDR2 SVGAGI (reference sequence). V was trimmed by 6 bases and J by 3 bases, leaving 11 bases between them. CDR3 nucleotide sequence: TGTGCCAGCAGCCGGAACAGGGACACTGAAGCTTTCTTT. It encodes CASSRNRDTEAFF.